This entry lists 19 T cell receptor beta chains sequenced from one sample in a study of regulatory T cells in long-lasting Graves disease (dated by TCRdb to the early 2020s). The meaning of the sample's time point label: persistent/refractory GD, antithyroid drugs over 5 years with positive TRAb. For both TCR sequencing and RNA sequencing, RNA was extracted from PBMCs in TRIzol. The library was obtained by multiplex PCR. The sequencing machine was an Illumina HiSeq 4000. TCR beta libraries were built with iRepertoire HTBI primers and Arm-PCR amplification of CDR3 regions. TCRdb reprocessed the public reads (quality trimming at Q25 with fastp, clone calling with MiXCR) and kept in-frame beta chains. Identical CDR3 protein sequences are pooled into one entry, listed with their most common genes and DNA. The sample profile shows 400,000 to 500,000 distinct CDR3 sequences; less than 25% of them were found once. Jointly, the top ten make up roughly 14% of the sample.

The sequencing here drew on peripheral blood mononuclear cells (PBMCs), taken when the disease was refractory, from a patient treated with antithyroid drugs. The receptors come from a female donor with Graves disease.

This clonotype occurred a few times. V is TRBV30 and J is TRBJ1-1; tentative D call: TRBD1 (6 bases). This CDR3 is 13 amino acids long. Trimming left V 5 bases short and J 1 base short, with 11 bases between. Germline V gives CDR1 GTSNPN, CDR2 SVGIG (reference sequence). The CDR3 coding sequence is TGTGCCTGGGGCCAGACAGGGAACACTGAAGCTTTCTTT. It yields the protein CAWGQTGNTEAFF.

The V call is TRBV4-2, the J call TRBJ2-2; TRBD2 matches 7 bases. Germline V CDR1 and CDR2: LGHNA, YNFKEQ. The CDR3 runs to 16 residues. V was pared by 1 base and J by 1 base, with 3 bases of the junction left unmatched. The CDR3: CASSQVLAVNTGELFF. CDR3 DNA: TGTGCCAGCAGCCAAGTGCTAGCGGTGAACACCGGGGAGCTGTTTTTT.

This chain connects TRBV30 to TRBJ2-7, with 7 nucleotides matching TRBD1. The CDR3 length is 14 residues. Germline V gene sequence: CDR1 GTSNPN, CDR2 SVGIG (reference sequence). The V gene end was trimmed by 0 bases and the J gene end by 0 bases; junction bases not matched to a gene: 2. The CDR3: CAWSVDRDSYEQYF. The CDR3 DNA follows: TGTGCCTGGAGTGTTGACAGGGACTCCTACGAGCAGTACTTC.

This clonotype was picked up many times. This rearrangement joins TRBV27 to TRBJ1-5; D perhaps matches TRBD1 (6 bases). CDR1 is MNHEY and CDR2 is SMNVEV in the germline V gene (reference sequence). The CDR3 length is 16 residues. Trimming removed 3 bases from V and 6 bases from J, with 18 bases in between. The CDR3 DNA reads as TGTGCCAGCAGTTTTACATTTGGGGGCGGGGGTCAGCCCCAGCATTTT. Translated: CASSFTFGGGGQPQHF.

This clonotype was detected many times. The chain couples TRBV19 to TRBJ2-2; maybe TRBD2 (6 bases). This CDR3 region has 16 residues. The V gene lost 10 bases and the J gene lost 0 bases, with 18 bases spanning the gap. Germline lookup yields CDR1 LNHDA and CDR2 SQIVND (reference sequence). CDR3 DNA: TGTGCCACCGGGAGCCTAGGGCAGGCGAACACCGGGGAGCTGTTTTTT. Amino acids: CATGSLGQANTGELFF. The full variable domain, rest sourced from reference TRBV19 and TRBJ2-2, is DGGITQSPKYLFRKEGQNVTLSCEQNLNHDAMYWYRQDPGQGLRLIYYSQIVNDFQKGDIAEGYSVSREKKESFPLTVTSAQKNPTAFYLCATGSLGQANTGELFFGEGSRLTVL.

This clonotype was detected ten times or more. V and J are TRBV7-2 and TRBJ2-5, with 12 bases that match TRBD2. The CDR3 covers 15 residues. V was pared by 5 bases and J by 2 bases, with 3 bases of the junction left unmatched. The V gene's germline CDR1 is SGHTA and CDR2 FQGNSA. The CDR3 spells CASSPGLAGQETQYF. In DNA form, the CDR3 reads TGTGCCAGCAGCCCAGGACTAGCGGGGCAAGAGACCCAGTACTTC.

The rearrangement joins TRBV27 to TRBJ2-6; D unresolved. The CDR3 has 18 amino acids. The germline CDR1 and CDR2 sequences are MNHEY and SMNVEV (reference sequence). The V gene lost 5 bases and the J gene lost 0 bases, with 17 bases spanning the gap. The CDR3 loop is CASSPLLDRRSGANVLTF. The CDR3 region has the DNA TGTGCCAGCAGTCCCCTTCTAGACCGGCGCTCTGGGGCCAACGTCCTGACTTTC. The variable domain in full, with the rest retrieved from reference TRBV27 and TRBJ2-6, is EAQVTQNPRYLITVTGKKLTVTCSQNMNHEYMSWYRQDPGLGLRQIYYSMNVEVTDKGDVPEGYKVSRKEKRNFPLILESPSPNQTSLYFCASSPLLDRRSGANVLTFGAGSRLTVL.

The rearrangement joins TRBV24-1 to TRBJ1-2; D is unclear. V was cut by 4 bases and J by 5 bases, with 10 bases left in between. The CDR3 contains 13 residues. Germline loops: CDR1 KGHDR, CDR2 SFDVKD. CDR3 sequence (DNA): TGTGCCACCAGTGACATATCCGGGTATGGCTACACCTTC. Protein sequence: CATSDISGYGYTF.

The chain combines TRBV2 with TRBJ2-6; no clear D. This CDR3 contains 16 residues. Trimming removed 6 bases at V and 1 base at J, with 13 bases between. CDR1 is SNHLY, CDR2 FYNNEI, per germline. The DNA of the CDR3 is TGTGCCAGCAGCCCGGAGAGCCTGTCTGGGGCCAACGTCCTGACTTTC. Translation gives CASSPESLSGANVLTF.

This clonotype was observed once. A much larger clonotype is one base distant, so this may be a read error. The chain couples TRBV20-1 to TRBJ1-2; 7 bases line up with TRBD1. The CDR3 extends over 17 amino acids. Germline CDR1 reads DFQATT; CDR2 reads SNEGSKA (reference sequence). The CDR3 DNA sequence: TGCAGTGCTAATAGATTTTGGGGGACAGCCCAAACCTATAGCTACACCTTC. Translation gives CSANRFWGTAQTYSYTF.

This clonotype was found many times. V is TRBV20-1 and J is TRBJ1-2; no reliable D call. Trimming stripped 3 bases from V and 2 bases from J, with 13 bases between. Germline-derived CDR1 and CDR2 are DFQATT and SNEGSKA (reference sequence). The CDR3 length is 14 residues. The CDR3 DNA is TGCAGTGCTAGTATTGTTCGGACCAACTATGGCTACACCTTC. This encodes CSASIVRTNYGYTF.

Details on this clonotype: A clone one base away is much larger, so this may be a read error. The chain employs TRBV12-5 and TRBJ1-4; D remains unclear. The CDR3 totals 19 residues. With 6 bases removed from V and 2 bases from J, the gap between germline ends came to 25 bases. Germline V CDR1 and CDR2: LGHNT, FRNRAP. CDR3 DNA: TGTGCTAGTGGCAATATTCCCGGAAGCCTTAGATGGACTAATGAAAAACTGTTTTTT. Its translation: CASGNIPGSLRWTNEKLFF. Filled out from reference TRBV12-5 and TRBJ1-4, the complete variable domain reads DARVTQTPRHKVTEMGQEVTMRCQPILGHNTVFWYRQTMMQGLELLAYFRNRAPLDDSGMPKDRFSAEMPDATLATLKIQPSEPRDSAVYFCASGNIPGSLRWTNEKLFFGSGTQLSVL.

This clonotype showed up just a few times. The genes are TRBV20-1 and TRBJ2-7; TRBD2 matches at 16 bases. CDR1 is DFQATT and CDR2 is SNEGSKA in the germline V gene (reference sequence). The CDR3 loop spans 18 amino acids. After removal of 1 base from V and 6 bases from J, the junction contained 12 bases not matched to a gene. The CDR3 DNA is TGCAGTGCTAGAGGGGAGGGACTAGCGGGAGGGCCGGGCAGCGAGCAGTACTTC. Its translation: CSARGEGLAGGPGSEQYF.

This clonotype showed up many times. The chain couples TRBV29-1 to TRBJ1-2; maybe TRBD1 (6 bases). V lost 6 bases to trimming and J lost 7 bases, with 12 bases between them. Germline CDR1 reads SQVTM; CDR2 reads ANQGSEA. This CDR3 comprises 11 residues. The CDR3, as DNA: TGCAGCGTGGGGGACACTGGTGGCTACACCTTC. Residues: CSVGDTGGYTF.

The chain joins TRBV7-2 to TRBJ1-4; a possible D gene is TRBD1 (6 bases). Trimming removed 2 bases at V and 0 bases at J, with 25 bases between. The CDR3 is made up of 21 amino acids. CDR1 is SGHTA and CDR2 is FQGNSA in the germline V gene. In DNA, the CDR3 is TGTGCCAGCAGCTTATTCGAGGGGTTTAGGGGGGGCATAACAACTAATGAAAAACTGTTTTTT. Its translation is CASSLFEGFRGGITTNEKLFF.

This clonotype was detected a few times. The V call is TRBV3-1, the J call TRBJ2-5, with D maybe TRBD2 (5 bases). CDR1 and CDR2 (germline): LGHDT, YNNKEL (reference sequence). V lost 5 bases and J 1 base, leaving 14 bases between the germline ends. CDR3 length: 15 residues. The CDR3 here is CASSSVKRAQETQYF. CDR3 nucleotide sequence: TGTGCCAGCAGCTCCGTAAAGAGGGCCCAAGAGACCCAGTACTTC.

J is TRBJ1-6 and V is TRBV11-2, with a tentative D call TRBD1 (5 bases). The CDR3 covers 14 residues. Germline V CDR1 and CDR2: SGHAT, FQNNGV. The V end was cut by 1 base, the J end by 11 bases, with 12 bases between. The DNA of the CDR3 is TGTGCCAGCAGCTTAGGGCGACAGAATCCACCCCTCCACTTT. Amino acids: CASSLGRQNPPLHF.

At least ten counts were recorded for this clonotype. The V call is TRBV12-3 or TRBV12-4, the J call TRBJ1-2; 7 nucleotides line up with TRBD1. V dropped 2 bases and J dropped 4; count of bases not matched to a gene: 10. The CDR3 extends over 16 amino acids. CDR3 bases: TGTGCCAGCAGTTTAAGGAGGGACAGTGGGATCTATGGCTACACCTTC. Encoded protein: CASSLRRDSGIYGYTF.

Turning to this clonotype: Since a much larger clone is just one base distant, this may be a read error. The genes are TRBV2 and TRBJ2-2, with 10 bases fitting TRBD2. This CDR3 has 15 residues. The trim removed 7 bases at V and 5 bases at J, leaving 7 bases unmatched. In germline, CDR1 is SNHLY, CDR2 FYNNEI. CDR3 in DNA: TGTGCCAGCAAGGGACCAGCGGGAGGGACCGGGGAGCTGTTTTTT. Amino acids: CASKGPAGGTGELFF.